This entry describes one T cell receptor (beta chain). This clonotype was detected only a few times. It lacks a known antigen. Base-call qualities are not available, and no considerably larger clone is one nucleotide away. All donors were healthy Caucasians. Three pairs of female monozygotic twins, all aged roughly 18 to 29 years, made up the twin cohort. Peripheral blood mononuclear cells were used as the source from which RNA for TCR libraries was isolated. Sequences MDHEN (CDR1) and SYDVKM (CDR2) are obtained from the germline V gene. The trim is 3 bases for V and 6 bases for J, with a gap of 15 bases between the germline ends. CDR3 length: 15 amino acids, cysteine to phenylalanine. The retained sequence is limited to the CDR3, 45 bases, with the frame set at the first base. Library preparation employed 5' RACE. The instrument was an Illumina HiSeq 2000. A universal primer binding site was added through template switching, and the final cDNA carried a unique molecular identifier so that TCR cDNA molecules could be counted accurately. First-strand cDNA for TCR alpha and beta chains was synthesized from specific primers in the conserved constant-segment region. Each cDNA library was double barcoded, with a SMART-Mk sample barcode plus Illumina barcodes, to control for contamination. TruSeq adapter sequences and Illumina sample barcodes were added in two successive PCR steps. The TCR alpha and beta cDNA libraries were sequenced on the Illumina HiSeq platform using custom primers. The original pipeline was this. MiGEC was used to process raw reads and extract unique molecular identifiers, and MiXCR was used to find CDR3 positions. For each individual, recombination models were inferred using an EM algorithm with the repgenHMM and IGoR tools. The tcR package in R was used for shared clonotype analysis, with sharing normalized by the product of cloneset sizes. To study raw recombination without the effects of thymic and clonal selection, out-of-frame nonproductive sequences were analyzed. In TCRdb, the public reads were trimmed at Q25 with fastp and aligned with MiXCR, with productive beta chains retained. Each entry merges the rows of one CDR3 protein and shows their most common DNA and genes. The authors' filters were not applied to this entry. The sample table holds some 630,000 distinct CDR3 sequences, of which roughly 7.2% were seen once. 1.6% of the sample comes from the top ten.

The data stem from a study of identical twins (TCRdb year 2016). Notes on the research overall: TCR alpha and beta repertoires from monozygotic twins, unrelated adults of various ages and cord blood were deep-sequenced to test whether fetal clonotypes persist. To rule out contamination, the twin experiments were replicated at different times with different library preparation protocols.

What the research found in general, with its limitations: In monozygotic twins, out-of-frame TCR alpha sharing was systematically underestimated by recombination models, although the models agreed with sharing between unrelated individuals. Zero-insertion analyses could be partly confounded by invariant T cells such as MAIT and iNKT, although diverse VJ usage argued against such confounding for most clonotypes. Fewer insertions were carried by abundant cord blood beta clonotypes; a weaker similar trend was observed in young adult naive repertoires, while no such trend was observed in memory repertoires. Because the same donors could not be followed over many years, the conclusions relied on cross-sectional statistical analysis. Excess twin sharing in beta out-of-frame sequences was weaker because fewer shared sequences lowered the signal-to-noise ratio. Compared with coincidental sharing between unrelated individuals, out-of-frame TCR alpha sequences shared between twins had an excess of sequences with low generation probability.

The same sample was also used in a study of yellow fever vaccine responses in identical twins. Looking at the second paper: The T cell response to vaccination in identical twins was reported by the authors to appear partly convergent and partly personalized. In identical twins, the study followed T cell clones that responded to the vaccine with precision.

The source material was PBMCs. The rearranged chain carries TRBV28 and TRBJ2-1, and perhaps TRBD2 as D gene, on 5 matching bases. This TCR came from a woman in her late teens or twenties in good health. The CDR3 protein is CASSLYEGYRNEQFF. At the DNA level, the sequence is TGTGCCAGCAGTTTGTACGAGGGTTACCGCAATGAGCAGTTCTTC. Supplemented by the reference TRBV28 and TRBJ2-1 proteins around the CDR3, the complete variable domain is DVKVTQSSRYLVKRTGEKVFLECVQDMDHENMFWYRQDPGLGLRLIYFSYDVKMKEKGDIPEGYSVSREKKERFSLILESASTNQTSMYLCASSLYEGYRNEQFFGPGTRLTVL.